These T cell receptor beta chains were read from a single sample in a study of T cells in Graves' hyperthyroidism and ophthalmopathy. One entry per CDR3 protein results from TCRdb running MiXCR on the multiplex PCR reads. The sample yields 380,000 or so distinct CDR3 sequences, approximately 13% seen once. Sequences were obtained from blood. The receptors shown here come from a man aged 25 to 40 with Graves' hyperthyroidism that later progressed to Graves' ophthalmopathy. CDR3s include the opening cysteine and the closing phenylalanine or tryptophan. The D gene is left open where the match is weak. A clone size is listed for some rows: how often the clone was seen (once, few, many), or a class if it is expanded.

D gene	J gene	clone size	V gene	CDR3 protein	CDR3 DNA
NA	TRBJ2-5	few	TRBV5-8	CASSLARGRMETQYF	TGTGCCAGCAGCTTGGCCAGGGGCAGGATGGAGACCCAGTACTTC
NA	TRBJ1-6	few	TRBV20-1	CSARVGGPISPLHF	TGCAGTGCTAGAGTGGGGGGACCCATTTCACCCCTCCACTTT
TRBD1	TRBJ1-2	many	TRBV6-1	CASSTRTGNYGYTF	TGTGCCAGCAGTACCCGGACAGGGAACTATGGCTACACCTTC
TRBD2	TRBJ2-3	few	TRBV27	CASSLAGGPPDTQYF	TGTGCCAGCAGTTTAGCGGGGGGGCCGCCAGATACGCAGTATTTT
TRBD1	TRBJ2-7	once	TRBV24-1	CATSEGDSYEQYF	TGTGCCACCAGTGAGGGGGACAGCTACGAGCAGTACTTC
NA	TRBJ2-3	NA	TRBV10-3	CAISDPRTTDTQYF	TGTGCCATCAGTGACCCCCGAACGACAGATACGCAGTATTTT
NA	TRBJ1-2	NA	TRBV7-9	CASRTGSVNYGYTF	TGTGCCAGCAGAACAGGGTCGGTGAACTATGGCTACACCTTC
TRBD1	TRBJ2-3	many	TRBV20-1	CSARPGQGLDTQYF	TGCAGTGCTAGGCCGGGACAGGGTTTAGATACGCAGTATTTT
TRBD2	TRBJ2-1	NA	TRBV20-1	CSALAGGRNEQFF	TGCAGTGCCTTAGCGGGGGGGCGGAATGAGCAGTTCTTC
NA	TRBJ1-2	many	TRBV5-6	CASSPLDFLGGYTF	TGTGCCAGCAGCCCCCTGGATTTCCTCGGGGGCTACACCTTC
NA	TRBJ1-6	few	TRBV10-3	CAISDQGYSPLHF	TGTGCCATCAGTGACCAGGGGTATTCACCCCTCCACTTT
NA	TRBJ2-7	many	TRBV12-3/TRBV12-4	CASSLGVYDEQYF	TGTGCCAGCAGTTTGGGGGTATACGACGAGCAGTACTTC
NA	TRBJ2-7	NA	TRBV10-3	CAVLGNSYEQYF	TGTGCCGTTCTGGGGAACTCCTACGAGCAGTACTTC
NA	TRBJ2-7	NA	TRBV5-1	CASSLTDGSYEQYF	TGCGCCAGCAGCCTCACGGACGGTTCCTACGAGCAGTACTTC
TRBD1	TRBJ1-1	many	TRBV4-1	CASSPGQGAAEAFF	TGCGCCAGCAGCCCTGGACAGGGGGCTGCTGAAGCTTTCTTT
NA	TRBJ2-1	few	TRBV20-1	CSARGGGGLNEQFF	TGCAGTGCTAGAGGGGGGGGGGGCCTAAATGAGCAGTTCTTC
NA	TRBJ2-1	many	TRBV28	CASSSPGVGLSNEQFF	TGTGCCAGCAGTTCCCCAGGGGTTGGGCTATCCAATGAGCAGTTCTTC
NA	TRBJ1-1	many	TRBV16	CASSQSGGWTEAFF	TGTGCCAGCAGCCAATCGGGGGGGTGGACTGAAGCTTTCTTT
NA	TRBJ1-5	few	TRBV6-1	CASSSSFGQGLNQPQHF	TGTGCCAGCAGTAGCTCTTTTGGCCAGGGCCTCAATCAGCCCCAGCATTTT
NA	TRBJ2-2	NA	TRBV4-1	CASSQVAVGELFF	TGCGCCAGCAGCCAGGTGGCAGTCGGGGAGCTGTTTTTT
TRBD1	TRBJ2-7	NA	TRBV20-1	CSGRPQGARYEQYF	TGCAGTGGCCGCCCCCAGGGGGCGCGGTACGAGCAGTACTTC
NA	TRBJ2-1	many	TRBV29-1	CSVRPAMANEQFF	TGCAGCGTCCGCCCTGCGATGGCCAATGAGCAGTTCTTC
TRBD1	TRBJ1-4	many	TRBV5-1	CASSLVSGQDEKLFF	TGCGCCAGCAGCTTGGTCTCGGGACAGGATGAAAAACTGTTTTTT